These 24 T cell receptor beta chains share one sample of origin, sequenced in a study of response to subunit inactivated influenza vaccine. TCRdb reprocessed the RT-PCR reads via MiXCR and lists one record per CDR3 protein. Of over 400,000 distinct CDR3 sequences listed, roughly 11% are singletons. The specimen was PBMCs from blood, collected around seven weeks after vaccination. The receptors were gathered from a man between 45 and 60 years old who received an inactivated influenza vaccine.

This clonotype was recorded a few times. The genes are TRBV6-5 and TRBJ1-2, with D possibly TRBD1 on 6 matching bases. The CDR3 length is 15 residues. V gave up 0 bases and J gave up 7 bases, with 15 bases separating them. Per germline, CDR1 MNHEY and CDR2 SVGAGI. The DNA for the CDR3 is TGTGCCAGCAGTTACTCTACAGGGAAGTACGGTGGCTACACCTTC. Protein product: CASSYSTGKYGGYTF.

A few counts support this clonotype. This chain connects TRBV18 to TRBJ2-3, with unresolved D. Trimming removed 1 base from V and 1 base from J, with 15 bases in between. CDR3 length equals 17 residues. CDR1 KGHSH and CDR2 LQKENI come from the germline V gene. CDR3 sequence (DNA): TGTGCCAGCTCACCACAAGATGGGCCAGAACGCACAGATACGCAGTATTTT. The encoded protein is CASSPQDGPERTDTQYF.

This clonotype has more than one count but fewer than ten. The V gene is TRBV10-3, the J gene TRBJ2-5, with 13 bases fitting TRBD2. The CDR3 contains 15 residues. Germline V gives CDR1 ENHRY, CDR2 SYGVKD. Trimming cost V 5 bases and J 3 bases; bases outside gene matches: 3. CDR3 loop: CAISFTSGGEETQYF. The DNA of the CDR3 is TGTGCCATCAGTTTTACTAGCGGGGGGGAAGAGACCCAGTACTTC.

DNA of the CDR3: TGCGCCAGCAGTGATCGGGTTAGGGAGCAGTTCTTC. Residues: CASSDRVREQFF. The chain carries TRBV10-2 and TRBJ2-1, with no clear D. The V gene lost 3 bases and the J gene lost 10 bases, with 10 bases spanning the gap. Germline CDR1 WSHSY, CDR2 SAAADI. The CDR3 is 12 residues long.

Written as DNA, the CDR3 is TGTGCCAGCTCACCTGATCCCCTGAGGACTGAAGCTTTCTTT. Translated, it gives CASSPDPLRTEAFF. The chain is built from TRBV18 and TRBJ1-1; D ambiguous. Trimming stripped 3 bases from V and 5 bases from J, with 13 bases between. Germline CDR1 KGHSH, CDR2 LQKENI. The CDR3 sequence is 14 residues long.

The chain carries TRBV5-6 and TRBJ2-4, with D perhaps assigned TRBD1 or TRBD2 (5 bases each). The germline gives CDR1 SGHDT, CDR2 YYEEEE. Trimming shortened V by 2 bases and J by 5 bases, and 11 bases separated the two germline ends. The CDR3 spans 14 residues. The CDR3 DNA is TGTGCCAGCAGCTTAAGGATGGGGGAAAACATTCAGTACTTC. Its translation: CASSLRMGENIQYF.

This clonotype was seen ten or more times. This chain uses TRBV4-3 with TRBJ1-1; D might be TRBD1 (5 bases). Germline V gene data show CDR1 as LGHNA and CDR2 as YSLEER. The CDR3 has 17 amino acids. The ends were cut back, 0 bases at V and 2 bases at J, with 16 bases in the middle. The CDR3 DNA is TGCGCCAGCAGCCAAGATAGATGGGGAGGGGACAACACTGAAGCTTTCTTT. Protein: CASSQDRWGGDNTEAFF.

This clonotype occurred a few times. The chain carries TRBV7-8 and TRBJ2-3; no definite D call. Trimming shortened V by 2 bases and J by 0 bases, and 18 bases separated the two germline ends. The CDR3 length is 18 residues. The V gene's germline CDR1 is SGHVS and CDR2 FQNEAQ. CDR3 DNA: TGTGCCAGCAGCTTATACACACGGGTCGTAGCTAGCACAGATACGCAGTATTTT. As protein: CASSLYTRVVASTDTQYF.

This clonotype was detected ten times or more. In nucleotides, the CDR3 is TGTGCCAGCAGTCATGGACAGGGGAGGTGGTACGAGCAGTACTTC. This encodes CASSHGQGRWYEQYF. This chain joins TRBV6-1 and TRBJ2-7; 9 positions match TRBD1. The CDR3 is 15 residues long. The V segment lost 5 bases and the J segment 4 bases; nucleotides outside the gene matches: 9. Germline V gene sequence: CDR1 MNHNS, CDR2 SASEGT.

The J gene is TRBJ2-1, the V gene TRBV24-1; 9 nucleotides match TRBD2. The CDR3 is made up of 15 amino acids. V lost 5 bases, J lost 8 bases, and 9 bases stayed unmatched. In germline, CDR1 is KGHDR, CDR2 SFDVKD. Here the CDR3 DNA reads TGTGCCACCAGTGTGTGGCGGGGGGGCGGGGATGAGCAGTTCTTC. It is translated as CATSVWRGGGDEQFF.

CDR3 amino acids: CASSLSQGYGYTF. CDR3 in DNA: TGTGCCAGCAGTCTATCGCAGGGATATGGCTACACCTTC. The rearrangement joins TRBV12-3 or TRBV12-4 to TRBJ1-2; possible D gene TRBD1, 5 bases. The CDR3 is 13 residues long. Trimming removed 5 bases at V and 5 bases at J, with 12 bases between.

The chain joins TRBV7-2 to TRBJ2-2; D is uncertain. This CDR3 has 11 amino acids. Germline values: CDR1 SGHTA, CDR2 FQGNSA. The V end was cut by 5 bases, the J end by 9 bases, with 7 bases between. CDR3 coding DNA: TGTGCCAGCAGCCCCGGGCGGGAGCTGTTTTTT. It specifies CASSPGRELFF.

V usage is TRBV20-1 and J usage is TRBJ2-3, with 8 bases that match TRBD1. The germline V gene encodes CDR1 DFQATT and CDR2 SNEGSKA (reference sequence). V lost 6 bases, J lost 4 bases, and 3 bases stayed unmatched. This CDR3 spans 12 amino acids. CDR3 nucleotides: TGCAGTGCCTTGACAGGGGCAGATACGCAGTATTTT. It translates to CSALTGADTQYF.

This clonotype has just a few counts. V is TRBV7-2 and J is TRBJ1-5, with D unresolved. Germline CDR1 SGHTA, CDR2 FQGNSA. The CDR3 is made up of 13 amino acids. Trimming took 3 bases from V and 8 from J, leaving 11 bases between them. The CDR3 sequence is CASSLAGSKPQHF. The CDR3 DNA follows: TGTGCCAGCAGCTTGGCAGGTTCGAAGCCCCAGCATTTT.

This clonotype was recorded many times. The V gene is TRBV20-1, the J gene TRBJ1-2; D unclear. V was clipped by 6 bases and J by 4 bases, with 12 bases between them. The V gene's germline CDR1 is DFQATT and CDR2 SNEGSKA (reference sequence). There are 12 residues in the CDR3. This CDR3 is CSALSRVYGYTF. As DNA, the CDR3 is TGCAGTGCCCTGTCCCGGGTCTATGGCTACACCTTC.

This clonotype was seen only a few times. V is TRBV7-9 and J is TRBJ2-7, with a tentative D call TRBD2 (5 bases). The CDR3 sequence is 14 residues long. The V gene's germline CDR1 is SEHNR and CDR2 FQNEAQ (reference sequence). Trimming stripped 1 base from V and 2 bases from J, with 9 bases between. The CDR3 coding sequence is TGTGCCAGCAGCTTAGGAGGGTCCACCTACGAGCAGTACTTC. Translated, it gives CASSLGGSTYEQYF.

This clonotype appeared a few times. In DNA form, the CDR3 reads TGTGCCAGCAGCTTACCTAGCGGGGGGCCAAGCTCCTACGAGCAGTACTTC. It codes for CASSLPSGGPSSYEQYF. The chain recombines TRBV7-9 with TRBJ2-7, with 11 bases matching TRBD2. Germline V CDR1 and CDR2: SEHNR, FQNEAQ (reference sequence). Unmatched junction bases numbered 6, after V lost 2 bases and J lost 0 bases. The CDR3 extends over 17 amino acids.

The CDR3 protein is CASSFGQLTDTQYF. The CDR3 DNA reads TGTGCCAGCAGCTTCGGGCAGCTCACAGATACGCAGTATTTT. The chain couples TRBV7-8 to TRBJ2-3; D not certain. V was shortened by 3 bases and J by 2 bases, with 9 bases between the two germline ends. This CDR3 region has 14 residues. CDR1 is SGHVS and CDR2 is FQNEAQ in the germline V gene.

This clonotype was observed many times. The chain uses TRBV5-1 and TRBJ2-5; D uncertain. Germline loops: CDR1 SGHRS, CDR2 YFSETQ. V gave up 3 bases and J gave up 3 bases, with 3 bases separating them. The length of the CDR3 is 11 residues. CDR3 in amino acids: CASSSKETQYF. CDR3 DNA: TGCGCCAGCAGCTCGAAAGAGACCCAGTACTTC.

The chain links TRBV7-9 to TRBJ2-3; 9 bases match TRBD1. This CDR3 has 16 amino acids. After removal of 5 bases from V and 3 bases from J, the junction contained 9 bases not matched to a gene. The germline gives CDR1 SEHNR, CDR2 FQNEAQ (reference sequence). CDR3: CASSRWGQGSTDTQYF. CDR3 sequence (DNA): TGTGCCAGCAGCCGTTGGGGACAGGGAAGTACAGATACGCAGTATTTT.

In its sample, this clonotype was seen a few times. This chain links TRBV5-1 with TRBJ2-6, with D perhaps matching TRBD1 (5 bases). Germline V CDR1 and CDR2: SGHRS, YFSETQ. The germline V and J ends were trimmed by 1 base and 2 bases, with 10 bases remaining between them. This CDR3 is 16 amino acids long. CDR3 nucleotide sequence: TGCGCCAGCAGCTTGCAGGGAAGCCCTGGGGCCAACGTCCTGACTTTC. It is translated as CASSLQGSPGANVLTF. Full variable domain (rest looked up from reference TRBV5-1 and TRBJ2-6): KAGVTQTPRYLIKTRGQQVTLSCSPISGHRSVSWYQQTPGQGLQFLFEYFSETQRNKGNFPGRFSGRQFSNSRSEMNVSTLELGDSALYLCASSLQGSPGANVLTFGAGSRLTVL.

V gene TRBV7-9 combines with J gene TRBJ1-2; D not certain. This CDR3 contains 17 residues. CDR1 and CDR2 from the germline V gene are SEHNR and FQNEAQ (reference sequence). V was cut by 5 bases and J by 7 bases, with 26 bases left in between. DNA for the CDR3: TGTGCCAGCAGCCTAGGCCAAGGCGGACCTTCTTATATTGGCTACACCTTC. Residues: CASSLGQGGPSYIGYTF.

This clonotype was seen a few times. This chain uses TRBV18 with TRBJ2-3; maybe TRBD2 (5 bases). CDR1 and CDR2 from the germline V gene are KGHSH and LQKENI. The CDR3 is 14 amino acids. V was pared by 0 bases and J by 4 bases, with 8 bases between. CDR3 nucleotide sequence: TGTGCCAGCTCACCACCGATGGAGGCAGATACGCAGTATTTT. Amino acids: CASSPPMEADTQYF.

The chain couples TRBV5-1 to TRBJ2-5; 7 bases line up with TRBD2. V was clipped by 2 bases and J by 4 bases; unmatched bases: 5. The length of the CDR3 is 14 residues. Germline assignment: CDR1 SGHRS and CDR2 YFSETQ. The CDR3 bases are TGCGCCAGCAGCTTTACCTTAGCGGGAGAGACCCAGTACTTC. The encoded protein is CASSFTLAGETQYF.